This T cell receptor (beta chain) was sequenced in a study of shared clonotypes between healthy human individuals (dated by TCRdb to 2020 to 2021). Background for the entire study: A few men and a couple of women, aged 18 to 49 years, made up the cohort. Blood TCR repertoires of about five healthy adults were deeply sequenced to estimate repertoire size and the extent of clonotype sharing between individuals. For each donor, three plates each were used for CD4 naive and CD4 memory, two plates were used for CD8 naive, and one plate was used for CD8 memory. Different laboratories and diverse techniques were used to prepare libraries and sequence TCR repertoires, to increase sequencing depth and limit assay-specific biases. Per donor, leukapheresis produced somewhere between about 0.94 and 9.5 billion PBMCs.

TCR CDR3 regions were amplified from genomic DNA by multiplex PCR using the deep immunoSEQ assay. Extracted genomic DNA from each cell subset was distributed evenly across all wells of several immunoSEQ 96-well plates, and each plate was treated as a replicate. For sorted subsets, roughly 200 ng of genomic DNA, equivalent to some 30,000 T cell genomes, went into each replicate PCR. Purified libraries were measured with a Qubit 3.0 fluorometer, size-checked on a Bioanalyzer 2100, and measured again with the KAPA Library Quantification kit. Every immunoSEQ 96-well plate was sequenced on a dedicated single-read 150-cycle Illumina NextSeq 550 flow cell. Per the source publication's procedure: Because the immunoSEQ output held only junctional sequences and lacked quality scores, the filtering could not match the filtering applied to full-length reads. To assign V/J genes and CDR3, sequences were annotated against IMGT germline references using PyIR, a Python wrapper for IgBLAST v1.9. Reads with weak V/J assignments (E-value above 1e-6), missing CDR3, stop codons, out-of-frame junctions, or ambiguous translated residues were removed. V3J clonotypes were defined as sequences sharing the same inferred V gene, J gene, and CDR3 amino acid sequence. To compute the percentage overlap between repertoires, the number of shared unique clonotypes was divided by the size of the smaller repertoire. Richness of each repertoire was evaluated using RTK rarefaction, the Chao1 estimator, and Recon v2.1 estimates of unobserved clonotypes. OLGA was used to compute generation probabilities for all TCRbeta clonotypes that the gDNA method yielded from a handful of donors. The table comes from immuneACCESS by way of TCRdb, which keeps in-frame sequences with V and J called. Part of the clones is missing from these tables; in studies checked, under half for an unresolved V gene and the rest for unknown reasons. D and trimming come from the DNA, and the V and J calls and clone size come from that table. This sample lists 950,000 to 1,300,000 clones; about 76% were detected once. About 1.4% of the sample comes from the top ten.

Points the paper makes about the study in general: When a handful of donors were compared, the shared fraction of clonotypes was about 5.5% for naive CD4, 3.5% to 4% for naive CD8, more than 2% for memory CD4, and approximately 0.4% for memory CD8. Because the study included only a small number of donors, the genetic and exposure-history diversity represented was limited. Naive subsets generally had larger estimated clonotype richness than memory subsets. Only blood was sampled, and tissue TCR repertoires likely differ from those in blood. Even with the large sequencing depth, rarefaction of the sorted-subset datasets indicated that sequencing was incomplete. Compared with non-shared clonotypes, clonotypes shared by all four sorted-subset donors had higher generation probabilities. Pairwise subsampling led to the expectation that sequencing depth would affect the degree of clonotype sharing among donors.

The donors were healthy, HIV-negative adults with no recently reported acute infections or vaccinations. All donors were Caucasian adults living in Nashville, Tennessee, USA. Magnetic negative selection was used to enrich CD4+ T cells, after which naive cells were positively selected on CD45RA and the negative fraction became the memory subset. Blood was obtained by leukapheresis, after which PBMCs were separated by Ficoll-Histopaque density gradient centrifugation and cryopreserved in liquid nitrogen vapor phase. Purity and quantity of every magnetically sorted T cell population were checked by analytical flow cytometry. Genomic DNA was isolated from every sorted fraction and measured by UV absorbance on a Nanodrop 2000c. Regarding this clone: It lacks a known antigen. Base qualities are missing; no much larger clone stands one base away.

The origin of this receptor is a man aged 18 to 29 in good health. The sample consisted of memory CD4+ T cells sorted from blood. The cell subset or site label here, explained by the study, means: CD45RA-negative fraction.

The nucleotide sequence reads TGCGCCAGCAGCCTGGTCGGGATAACGAGCACAGATACGCAGTATTTT. Its coded protein is CASSLVGITSTDTQYF. The chain was built from TRBV5-1 and TRBJ2-3, with a weak D call of TRBD2 (5 bases match). V was cut back by 4 bases and J by 0 bases, leaving a gap of 15 bases between them. The CDR3 contains 16 residues, cysteine and phenylalanine counted. Only the CDR3 portion is preserved as DNA: 48 bases, with reading frame beginning at the first base. CDR1 and CDR2 are read off the germline V gene as SGHRS and YFSETQ.